This TCR beta chain was retrieved from a study of blood T cell repertoires in COVID-19 (dated by TCRdb to the early 2020s). Broadly, across the study: The collaborator samples originated in the United States, Italy and Spain and spanned the acute and convalescent phases of COVID-19. The material from the prospective study consisted of cDNA or gDNA derived from T cells, B-cell-depleted T cells, or PBMCs. Deeply sampled blood TCRbeta repertoires from subjects exposed to, actively infected with, or recovered from COVID-19 were included in the dataset. The repertoires were made available in a free public database intended to serve as a resource for research on the immune response to SARS-CoV-2. The samples were drawn from two sources: the first 160 participants of the ongoing ImmuneRACE study, and 1,200 or so subjects contributed by 6 global collaborators. Sample metadata almost always included a de-identified subject ID, COVID-19 status, age in years and sex. HLA class I and class II types, where available, came from metadata supplied by the sample provider rather than from assay-based typing.

The full study reports these points: How much clinical and demographic metadata was included differed by source and by participant, and the metadata was provided uncurated.

A remark on this clone: This receptor's antigen is unknown. Base qualities are missing; no much larger clone stands one base away.

Each collaborating institution followed its own protocols to collect whole blood in K2EDTA tubes. For TCRbeta analysis, collaborators shipped samples as frozen whole blood, isolated PBMCs, or DNA extracted from either of those sample types. TCRbeta CDR3 regions were amplified from genomic DNA by means of the immunoSEQ Assay, a bias-controlled multiplex PCR. The authors processed their data as follows. Nucleated cell counts per sample were estimated from amplification of reference gene primers within the assay. Sequence reads were collapsed and filtered to measure the absolute abundance of every unique TCRbeta CDR3 rearrangement. For each sample, productive Simpson clonality was calculated as the square root of Simpson's diversity index across productive rearrangements. As stored in TCRdb, this immuneACCESS dataset retains in-frame rearrangements with V and J assigned. A fraction of the clones does not appear; measured against another copy, unresolved V genes explain less than half of the discrepancy, and the remainder lacks a known reason. From that table come the V and J calls and clone size; the DNA was used to work out D and trimming. A total of some 140,000 clones appear in this sample, around 89% of them only once. The ten largest clones take up around 18% of the sample.

Trimming removed 1 base from V and 4 bases from J, leaving 11 bases between the germline ends. From a lookup of the germline V gene, CDR1 and CDR2 are MDHEN and SYDVKM. Its CDR3 holds 15 amino acids, cysteine through phenylalanine. The sequence is cut down to CDR3 DNA, 45 bases in frame from base 1. In this chain, TRBV28 is recombined with TRBJ1-5; the D gene identity is not certain. The sequence came from a man aged 50 or older with active or convalescent COVID-19. Sequencing used peripheral blood. The CDR3 has the sequence CASSLLVSGNQPQHF. The DNA is TGTGCCAGCAGTTTATTGGTTTCCGGGAATCAGCCCCAGCATTTT.